This TCR beta chain was observed in a study of cytomegalovirus exposure and HLA in healthy donors (dated by TCRdb to 2016 to 2017). Regarding the study in general: In an earlier analysis of several hundred of the donors, 250 to 350 Gb of sequence data and some 120 million unique TCR beta sequences from about 179 million T cells were reported. An early release that covered roughly 600 HLA-typed donors contained about 290 gigabases of sequencing data and tens of millions of unique TCR sequences. The genetic ancestry cluster associated with self-reported Caucasian donors included about 81% of the 398 genotyped donors. The aim of the study was to test whether cataloging public T cell receptors could identify signatures of past pathogen exposure. Using immunosequencing, the study profiled T cell repertoires from 500 to 800 subjects and related those repertoires to cytomegalovirus serostatus. In addition to the first cohort of about 650 subjects, a separate validation cohort of some 120 different subjects was used. High-throughput TCR immunosequencing, statistical association of individual TCRs with disease status, and machine learning were combined to predict cytomegalovirus infection status. A later analysis re-examined previously published TCR beta repertoires from 500 to 700 donors and added high-resolution HLA genotyping to investigate patterns of TCR occurrence. The later analysis used no new phenotypic data to find candidate immune exposures, relying instead on TCR beta sequences and their occurrence across donors. An earlier analysis of about 620 of the donors applied high-throughput TCR beta sequencing to assess whether each TCR beta V gene segment acted as functional or pseudogenic. Donor age, sex, ethnicity and CMV serostatus were compiled alongside the repertoire data. Genome-wide SNP genotypes for about three fifths of the 666 donors were used in a later genetic analysis, which treated that subset as a discovery cohort. All discovery cohort repertoires had been generated using a single sequencing platform. HLA typing included class I and class II loci at four-digit resolution. Typing coverage varied by locus: roughly 620-630 donors for A, B, C, DRB1 and DQB1; about 520 for DQA1; about 600 for DPA1; approximately 470 for DPB1. Because of strong linkage in the cohort, a handful of DR-DQ haplotypes were treated as single units for association and clustering. Among roughly 370 genotyped donors of the cohort, an average of approximately 240,000 unique TCR beta nucleotide sequences were sequenced per donor, around 20% of them non-productive. Points the paper makes about the study in general: A cluster of highly shared sequence variants was judged likely to be a technical artifact of the sequencing pipeline. A further reported finding was that TCR beta sequences accurately predicted the HLA-A and HLA-B alleles for most subjects in the first cohort. Some IMGT-functional V segments, including TRBV6-2 and TRBV6-3, could not be distinguished by the 87-base-pair reads and were therefore excluded. In the study, around 160 TCR beta chains were listed as associated with cytomegalovirus. In a later analysis, HLA-associated TCR beta chains were found to be more clonally expanded and to have lower generation probabilities than equally common non-associated chains. Immune exposure information for the cohort was limited to CMV serostatus. The cohort was sequenced for TCR beta chains only, and without alpha or paired-chain data the features that could be detected were limited. Specific HLA alleles were associated with 15,000 to 20,000 TCR beta sequences at a false discovery rate of 0.05 in a later analysis. V-gene and J-gene trimming of TCR beta chains was associated with a missense DCLRE1C variant in a later genetic analysis, and the association was replicated in an independent cohort. Cytomegalovirus status was reported to be diagnosed by the classifier with high specificity and sensitivity in both the original and validation cohorts. Because HLA typing was missing for some donors at each locus, association tests included only the typed subset. Linkage disequilibrium might explain the correlated functional status among segregating V segments, but an unknown experimental factor could not be excluded. According to a later genetic analysis, donors in an Asian-associated ancestry cluster had fewer N-insertions in productive TCRs than the approximately 700-donor mean. Presence/absence analyses assumed roughly uniform sequencing depth across donors, an assumption that may not hold. When HLA alleles, especially DR and DQ, strongly co-occurred, attributing TCR associations to individual alleles was difficult. While some public TCRs were present in many individuals, most TCR sequences turned up only very rarely across donors. Because counts were too low, about 17 rarely observed V segments, including chromosome 9 orphons, were excluded from the earlier analysis of around 590 of the donors. Most CMV-associated TCR beta chains appeared to be HLA-restricted in a later analysis, and the HLA associations seemed to be driven largely by CMV exposure. According to a later analysis, TCR association rates differed among HLA loci, with DRB1 alleles showing the most associated TCRs and HLA-C alleles showing the fewest. Several of the top co-occurrence clusters appeared to be linked to parvovirus B19, influenza, CMV and Epstein-Barr virus, according to a later analysis. An earlier analysis of 587 of the donors showed that most TCR beta V segments appeared in productive rearrangements either about 87% or about 30% of the time, which broadly matched IMGT annotations. Three of the identified cytomegalovirus-associated TCR beta chains were confirmed in vitro to be specific for cytomegalovirus antigens. The authors suggested that the approach could potentially be generalized to other disease states and immunological phenotypes.

The cohort was made up of 666 healthy bone marrow donors. At the time of sampling, all cohort members were nominally healthy, though unrecorded immune exposures were likely present. The donor was CMV seronegative and belonged to the group of roughly 330 seronegative cohort members. Every donor gave a peripheral blood sample, and the peripheral blood mononuclear cells from that sample were used for TCR beta sequencing. The Qiagen DNeasy Blood Extraction Kit was used to extract genomic DNA from the blood cell samples. The library was prepared using the immunoSEQ multiplex PCR assay. The multiplex PCR relied on a mix of 60 forward primers for TCR Vbeta segments and 13 reverse primers for TCR Jbeta segments. The CDR3 region of rearranged TCR beta genes was amplified from genomic DNA by a multiplex PCR assay. The Illumina HiSeq System was used to sequence the amplified TCR beta libraries as 87-base-pair reads. In the original analysis: Across the 670 or so repertoires, a later analysis counted roughly 77 million unique TCR beta chains, roughly 11 million of which were shared by at least two donors. Raw reads were error-corrected and collapsed into unique sequences with a nearest-neighbor algorithm that merged closely related sequences to remove PCR and sequencing errors. V, D and J gene segments were assigned by aligning CDR3 sequences to IMGT reference sequences. Each retained sequence needed at least a six-nucleotide match to both a V gene segment and a J gene segment. A rearrangement counted as productive if the CDR3 had no stop codons and remained in frame with V and J, and every other rearrangement counted as non-productive. Following IMGT convention, CDR3 was defined as the stretch from the second conserved V-encoded cysteine up to the conserved J-encoded phenylalanine. The earlier analysis of fewer than 750 of the donors excluded sequences that lacked an unambiguous match to a single V gene segment. In an earlier analysis of several hundred of the donors, V segments were called functional above 56.7% productive rearrangements and were called segregating when the between-donor standard deviation exceeded 5%. A statistical classification framework was built for diagnosing cytomegalovirus status from the catalog of TCR beta chain sequences. V and J gene assignment, in a later analysis, came from comparing TCR nucleotide sequences with IMGT/GENE-DB human TR gene sequences. Using the TCRdist pipeline, a later analysis assigned CDR3 sequences along with most-parsimonious VDJ recombination scenarios. In a later analysis, each TCR beta chain was defined by its CDR3 amino acid sequence together with its V-gene family, and reads lacking a unique V-gene family were excluded. To address suspected cross-contamination and a sequencing artifact, a later analysis removed 550 to 750 highly shared, low-generation-probability nucleotide sequences. A later analysis calculated a clonal expansion index for each public chain from normalized within-repertoire ranks of inferred template counts. A later analysis computed generation probabilities with a VDJ recombination model fitted to out-of-frame rearrangements, and checked the results against IGoR. Hypergeometric tests were used in a later analysis to score TCR-TCR, TCR-HLA and TCR-CMV co-occurrence, with a repertoire-size bias correction applied to the TCR pairs. To estimate false discovery rates, a later analysis permuted the HLA or CMV assignments 20 times. In a later analysis, co-occurring TCRs were grouped using DBSCAN, and TCRdist sequence similarity was added for clustering within HLA-allele-positive subsets. Repertoires with fewer than 30,000 or more than 120,000 public chains were left out of co-occurrence clustering, as were five repertoires with anomalous nucleotide sharing. In its TCRdb copy, this immuneACCESS table keeps in-frame sequences only and misses some clones. Where compared with another copy, unresolved V genes explain less than half of these, and the others have no known cause. V, J and clone size reflect that table, while D and trimming were determined from the DNA. The sample table shows approximately 190,000 clones, and around four fifths are seen once. The ten largest clones capture roughly 0.8% of the sample.

The CDR3 sequence holds 15 residues, the cysteine and phenylalanine included. The retained sequence is limited to the CDR3, 45 bases, with the frame set at the first base. Germline trimming amounts to 1 base on V and 10 bases on J, with 7 as the count of junction bases outside the gene matches. For CDR1 and CDR2, the germline V gene (reference sequence) lists SSHAT and FNYEAQ. Remarks on this clone: What antigen it recognizes has not been identified. Qualities for individual bases were not recorded, and no much larger clone is one base off.

The rearrangement joined TRBV7-7 to TRBJ2-1, and TRBD2 aligns with 10 junction nucleotides. The source material was PBMCs. This receptor was taken from a woman between 18 and 29 years old in good health and CMV-seronegative. The CDR3 in this case is CASSLELAGRNEQFF. The nucleotide sequence is TGTGCCAGCAGCTTAGAACTAGCGGGGCGTAACGAGCAGTTCTTC.